A single sample is the source of the 9 T cell receptor beta chains below, sequenced in a study of prognosis after radiotherapy for stage I lung cancer. TCR beta CDR3 was amplified from genomic DNA by two-round multiplex PCR. Gene-specific TRBV and TRBJ primers were used in PCR round one. A single record per CDR3 protein comes from TCRdb applying MiXCR to the multiplex PCR reads. The profile shows over 10,000 distinct CDR3 sequences, about 46% of them singletons. This specimen was PBMCs, taken before or after stereotactic body radiation therapy (not recorded which). Receptors originate from a donor aged 50 or older with non-small cell lung cancer.

This clonotype was seen just once. The chain has TRBV7-2 and TRBJ2-1; TRBD2 matches at 11 bases. Looked up from germline, CDR1 is SGHTA and CDR2 is FQGNSA. The CDR3 spans 18 residues. The V segment lost 0 bases and the J segment 0 bases; nucleotides outside the gene matches: 4. The CDR3 DNA reads as TGTGCCAGCAGCTTAGCGGGACTAGCGGATCCCTCCTACAATGAGCAGTTCTTC. Translation gives CASSLAGLADPSYNEQFF.

For this clonotype: One end of the junction varies from germline; a read error may be responsible. V is TRBV15 and J is TRBJ1-4; TRBD1 aligns across 8 bases. CDR1 is LNHNV and CDR2 is YYDKDF in the germline V gene (reference sequence). CDR3 length equals 15 residues. CDR3 region: CATSLGQADNEKLLF. The DNA of the CDR3 is TGTGCCACCAGCCTGGGACAGGCCGATAATGAAAAACTGCTTTTT. Looking up the rest from reference TRBV15 and TRBJ1-4 gives the full variable domain: DAMVIQNPRYQVTQFGKPVTLSCSQTLNHNVMYWYQQKSSQAPKLLFHYYDKDFNNEADTPDNFQSRRPNTSFCFLDIRSPGLGDTAMYLCATSLGQADNEKLLFGSGTQLSVL.

V usage is TRBV20-1 and J usage is TRBJ2-1; TRBD2 matches 12 bases. The CDR3 length is 13 residues. The J segment lost 10 bases and the V segment lost 3 bases, leaving 4 bases of the junction unmatched. CDR1 is DFQATT, CDR2 SNEGSKA, per germline (reference sequence). Here the CDR3 DNA reads TGCAGTGCTAGGGGACTAGCGGGTTTGGAGCAGTTCTTC. Protein sequence: CSARGLAGLEQFF.

A remark on this clonotype: The conserved final phenylalanine or tryptophan is absent from the CDR3, which likely points to a read error. The chain combines TRBV7-8 with TRBJ2-7, with a possible D match to TRBD2 (6 bases). CDR3 length: 15 residues. CDR1 SGHVS and CDR2 FQNEAQ come from the germline V gene. Between the trimmed V and J ends, which lost 1 base and 6 bases, there was a span of 16 bases. CDR3 nucleotides: TGTGCCAGCAGCTTAGGGAGGGAACTAGTTAGCGAGCAGTACTTA. Amino acid sequence: CASSLGRELVSEQYL.

Within the sample, this clonotype is medium-sized (0.01 to 0.1%). The chain has TRBV6-1 and TRBJ2-1; tentatively, D is TRBD1 or TRBD2 (6 bases each). The CDR3 runs to 15 residues. Germline V gene data show CDR1 as MNHNS and CDR2 as SASEGT. V lost 4 bases to trimming and J lost 7 bases, with 17 bases between them. CDR3 bases: TGTGCCAGCAGTGCGGGGGCGGCTACGAGAAATGAGCAGTTCTTC. Encoded protein: CASSAGAATRNEQFF.

This clonotype rates as medium-sized. This chain joins TRBV2 and TRBJ2-7; D gene ambiguous. Germline V CDR1 and CDR2: SNHLY, FYNNEI. CDR3 length: 15 residues. Trimming left V 1 base short and J 0 bases short, with 10 bases between. CDR3 loop: CASSEELAVSYEQYF. CDR3 DNA: TGTGCCAGCAGTGAAGAGCTGGCAGTCTCCTACGAGCAGTACTTC.

The V and J genes are TRBV7-9 and TRBJ2-1, with unresolved D. Trimming stripped 6 bases from V and 3 bases from J, with 3 bases between. The length of the CDR3 is 11 residues. Germline V gene lookup returns CDR1 SEHNR and CDR2 FQNEAQ (reference sequence). CDR3 amino acids: CASRDYNEQFF. As DNA, the CDR3 is TGTGCCAGCAGGGACTACAATGAGCAGTTCTTC.

This clonotype has at least ten counts. The chain combines TRBV14 with TRBJ2-1; D is perhaps TRBD1 (5 bases). CDR3 length: 14 residues. The germline V and J ends were trimmed by 4 bases and 4 bases, with 11 bases remaining between them. Germline V gives CDR1 SGHDN, CDR2 FVKESK. DNA of the CDR3: TGTGCCAGCAGCCGACAGACCCCGTACAATGAGCAGTTCTTC. Translation: CASSRQTPYNEQFF.

This clonotype was seen at least ten times. V is TRBV4-2 and J is TRBJ2-1; 7 nucleotides line up with TRBD2. With 1 base clipped from V and 1 base from J, the junction kept 7 bases outside the gene matches. CDR3 length: 17 residues. The germline CDR1 and CDR2 sequences are LGHNA and YNFKEQ. The DNA for the CDR3 is TGTGCCAGCAGCCAAGCCCTTTCCGGGGGGTCCTACAATGAGCAGTTCTTC. Translating gives CASSQALSGGSYNEQFF.